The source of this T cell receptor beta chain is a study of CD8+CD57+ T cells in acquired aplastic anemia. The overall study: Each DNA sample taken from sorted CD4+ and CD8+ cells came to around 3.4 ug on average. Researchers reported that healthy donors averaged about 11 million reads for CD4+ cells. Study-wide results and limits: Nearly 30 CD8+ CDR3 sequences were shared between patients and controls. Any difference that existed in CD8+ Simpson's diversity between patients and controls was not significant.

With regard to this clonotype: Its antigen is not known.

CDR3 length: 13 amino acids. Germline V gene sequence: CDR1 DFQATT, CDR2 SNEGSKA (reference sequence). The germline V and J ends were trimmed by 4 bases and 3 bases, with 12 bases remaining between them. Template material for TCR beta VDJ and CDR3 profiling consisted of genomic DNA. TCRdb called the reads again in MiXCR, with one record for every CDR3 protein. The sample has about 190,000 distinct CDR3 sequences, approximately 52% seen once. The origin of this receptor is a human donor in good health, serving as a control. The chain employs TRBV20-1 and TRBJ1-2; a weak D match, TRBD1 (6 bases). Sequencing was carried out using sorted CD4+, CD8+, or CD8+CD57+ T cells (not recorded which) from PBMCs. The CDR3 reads CSATSPGDYGYTF. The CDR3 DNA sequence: TGCAGTGCTACCTCACCAGGGGACTATGGCTACACCTTC.